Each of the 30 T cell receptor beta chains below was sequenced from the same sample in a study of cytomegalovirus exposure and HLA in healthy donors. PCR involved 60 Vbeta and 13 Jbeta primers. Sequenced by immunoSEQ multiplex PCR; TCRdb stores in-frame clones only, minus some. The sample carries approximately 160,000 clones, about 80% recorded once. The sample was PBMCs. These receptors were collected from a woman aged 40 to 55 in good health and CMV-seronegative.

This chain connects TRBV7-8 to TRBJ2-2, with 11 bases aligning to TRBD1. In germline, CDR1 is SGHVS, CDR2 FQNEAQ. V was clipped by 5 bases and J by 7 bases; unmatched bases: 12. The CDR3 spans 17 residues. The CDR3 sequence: CASSNGQGAFKFGELFF. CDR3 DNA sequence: TGTGCCAGCAGCAACGGACAGGGGGCTTTTAAGTTCGGGGAGCTGTTTTTT.

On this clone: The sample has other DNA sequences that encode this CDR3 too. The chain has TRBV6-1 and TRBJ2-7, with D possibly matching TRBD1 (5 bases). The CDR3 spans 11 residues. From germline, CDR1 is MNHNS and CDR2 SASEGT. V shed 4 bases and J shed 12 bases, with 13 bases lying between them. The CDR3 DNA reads TGTGCCAGCAGTGGACACAGGACCTGGTACTTC. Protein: CASSGHRTWYF.

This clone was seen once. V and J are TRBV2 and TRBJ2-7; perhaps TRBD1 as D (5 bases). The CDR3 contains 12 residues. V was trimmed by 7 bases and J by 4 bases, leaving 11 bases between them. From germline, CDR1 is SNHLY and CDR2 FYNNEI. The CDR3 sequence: CASTPDKYEQYF. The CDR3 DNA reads TGTGCCAGCACCCCGGACAAATACGAGCAGTACTTC.

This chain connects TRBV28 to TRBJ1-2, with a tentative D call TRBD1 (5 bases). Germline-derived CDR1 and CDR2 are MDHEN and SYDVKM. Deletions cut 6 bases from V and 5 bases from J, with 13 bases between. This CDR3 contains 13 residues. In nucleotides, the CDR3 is TGTGCCAGCAGGGAGGGACGACAGTATGGCTACACCTTC. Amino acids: CASREGRQYGYTF.

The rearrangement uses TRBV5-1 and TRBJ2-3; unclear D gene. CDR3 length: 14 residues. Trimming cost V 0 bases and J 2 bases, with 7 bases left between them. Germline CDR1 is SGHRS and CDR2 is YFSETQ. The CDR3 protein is CASSLGSYTDTQYF. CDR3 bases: TGCGCCAGCAGCTTGGGCAGTTACACAGATACGCAGTATTTT. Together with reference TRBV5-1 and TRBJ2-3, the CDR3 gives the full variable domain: KAGVTQTPRYLIKTRGQQVTLSCSPISGHRSVSWYQQTPGQGLQFLFEYFSETQRNKGNFPGRFSGRQFSNSRSEMNVSTLELGDSALYLCASSLGSYTDTQYFGPGTRLTVL.

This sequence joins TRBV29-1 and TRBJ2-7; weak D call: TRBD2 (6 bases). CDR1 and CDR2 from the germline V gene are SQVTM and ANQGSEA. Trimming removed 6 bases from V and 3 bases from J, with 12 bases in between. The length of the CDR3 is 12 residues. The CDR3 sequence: CSVLGLFYEQYF. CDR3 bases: TGCAGCGTATTGGGACTCTTCTACGAGCAGTACTTC.

CDR3 amino acids: CASSRAPGSSYEQYF. The CDR3 nucleotides read TGTGCCAGCAGCCGCGCTCCGGGATCCTCCTACGAGCAGTACTTC. The chain joins TRBV5-6 to TRBJ2-7; TRBD2 is a possible D gene (5 bases). This CDR3 comprises 15 residues. Per germline, CDR1 SGHDT and CDR2 YYEEEE. V gave up 4 bases and J gave up 0 bases, with 14 bases separating them.

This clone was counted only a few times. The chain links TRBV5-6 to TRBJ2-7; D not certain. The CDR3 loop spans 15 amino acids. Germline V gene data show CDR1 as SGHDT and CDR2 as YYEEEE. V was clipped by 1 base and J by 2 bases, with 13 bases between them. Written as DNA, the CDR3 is TGTGCCAGCAGCTTGTATGAAGAGGCTGCCTACGAGCAGTACTTC. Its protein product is CASSLYEEAAYEQYF.

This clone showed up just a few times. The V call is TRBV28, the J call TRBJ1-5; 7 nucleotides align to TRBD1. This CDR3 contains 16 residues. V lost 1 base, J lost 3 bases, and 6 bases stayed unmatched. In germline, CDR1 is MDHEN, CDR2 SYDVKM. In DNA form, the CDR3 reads TGTGCCAGCAGTTTATACGTCACAGGGGACAATCAGCCCCAGCATTTT. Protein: CASSLYVTGDNQPQHF. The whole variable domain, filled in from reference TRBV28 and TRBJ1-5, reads DVKVTQSSRYLVKRTGEKVFLECVQDMDHENMFWYRQDPGLGLRLIYFSYDVKMKEKGDIPEGYSVSREKKERFSLILESASTNQTSMYLCASSLYVTGDNQPQHFGDGTRLSIL.

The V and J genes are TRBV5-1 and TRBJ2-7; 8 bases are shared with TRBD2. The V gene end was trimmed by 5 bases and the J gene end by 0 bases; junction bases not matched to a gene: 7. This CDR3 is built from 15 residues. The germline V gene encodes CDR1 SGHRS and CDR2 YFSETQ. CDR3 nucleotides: TGCGCCAGCAGTTCCACTAGCGGCCTCTCCTACGAGCAGTACTTC. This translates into CASSSTSGLSYEQYF.

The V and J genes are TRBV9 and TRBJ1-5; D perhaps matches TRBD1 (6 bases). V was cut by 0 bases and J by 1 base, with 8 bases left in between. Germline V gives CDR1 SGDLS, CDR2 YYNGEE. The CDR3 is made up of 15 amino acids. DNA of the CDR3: TGTGCCAGCAGCGTAGAGGGGGGGAGCAATCAGCCCCAGCATTTT. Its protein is CASSVEGGSNQPQHF. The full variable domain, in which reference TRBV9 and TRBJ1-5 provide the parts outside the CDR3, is DSGVTQTPKHLITATGQRVTLRCSPRSGDLSVYWYQQSLDQGLQFLIQYYNGEERAKGNILERFSAQQFPDLHSELNLSSLELGDSALYFCASSVEGGSNQPQHFGDGTRLSIL.

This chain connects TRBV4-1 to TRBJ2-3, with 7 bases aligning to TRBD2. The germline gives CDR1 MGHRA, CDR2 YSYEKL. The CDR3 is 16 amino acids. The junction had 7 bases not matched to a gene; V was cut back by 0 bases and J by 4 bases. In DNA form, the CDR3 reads TGCGCCAGCAGCCAAGAAGAGGCGCGGGAGCCAGATACGCAGTATTTT. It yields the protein CASSQEEAREPDTQYF.

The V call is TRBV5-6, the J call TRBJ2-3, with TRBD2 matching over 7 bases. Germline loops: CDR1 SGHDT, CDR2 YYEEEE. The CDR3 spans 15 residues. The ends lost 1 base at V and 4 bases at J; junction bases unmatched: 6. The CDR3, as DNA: TGTGCCAGCAGCTTGAGGTTGGGAGGGGCAGATACGCAGTATTTT. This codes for CASSLRLGGADTQYF.

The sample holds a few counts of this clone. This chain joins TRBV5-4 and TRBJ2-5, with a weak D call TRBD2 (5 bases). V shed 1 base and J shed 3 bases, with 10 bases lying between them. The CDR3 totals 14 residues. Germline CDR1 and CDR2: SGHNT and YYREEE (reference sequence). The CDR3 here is CASSLISGEETQYF. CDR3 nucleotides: TGTGCCAGCAGCTTGATCAGCGGAGAAGAGACCCAGTACTTC.

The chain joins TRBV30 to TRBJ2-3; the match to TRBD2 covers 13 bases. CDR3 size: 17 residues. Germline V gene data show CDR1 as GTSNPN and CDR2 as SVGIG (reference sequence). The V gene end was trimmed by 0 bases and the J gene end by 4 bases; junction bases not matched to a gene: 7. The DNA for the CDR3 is TGTGCCTGGAGTGTATGGCGGACTAGCGGGAGTCCAGATACGCAGTATTTT. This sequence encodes CAWSVWRTSGSPDTQYF.

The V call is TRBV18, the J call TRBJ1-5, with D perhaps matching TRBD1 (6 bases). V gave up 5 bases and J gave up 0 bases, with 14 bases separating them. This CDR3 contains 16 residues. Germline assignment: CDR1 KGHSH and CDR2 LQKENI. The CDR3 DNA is TGTGCCAGCTCAACAGGGACACCTGATAGCAATCAGCCCCAGCATTTT. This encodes CASSTGTPDSNQPQHF.

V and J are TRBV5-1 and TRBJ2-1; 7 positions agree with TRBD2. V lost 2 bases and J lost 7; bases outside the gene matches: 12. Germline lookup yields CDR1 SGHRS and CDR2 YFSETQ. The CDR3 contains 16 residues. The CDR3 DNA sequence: TGCGCCAGCAGCTTTCTTGTAGGACTAGGGAGGAATGAGCAGTTCTTC. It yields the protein CASSFLVGLGRNEQFF.

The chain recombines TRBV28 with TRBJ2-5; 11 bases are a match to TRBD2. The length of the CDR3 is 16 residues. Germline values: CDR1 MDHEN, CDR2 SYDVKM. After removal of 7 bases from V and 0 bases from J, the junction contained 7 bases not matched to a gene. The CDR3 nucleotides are TGTGCCAGCACCTTAGGGACTAGCGGCCACCAAGAGACCCAGTACTTC. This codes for CASTLGTSGHQETQYF.

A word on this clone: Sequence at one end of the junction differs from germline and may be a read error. Here the CDR3 DNA reads TGTGCCCGCAGCGCGGGAGTAACGAACGGGGAGCTGTTTTTT. Translated, it gives CARSAGVTNGELFF. J is TRBJ2-2 and V is TRBV6-4; 7 positions match TRBD2. This CDR3 has 14 residues. Germline-derived CDR1 and CDR2 are MRHNA and SNTAGT.

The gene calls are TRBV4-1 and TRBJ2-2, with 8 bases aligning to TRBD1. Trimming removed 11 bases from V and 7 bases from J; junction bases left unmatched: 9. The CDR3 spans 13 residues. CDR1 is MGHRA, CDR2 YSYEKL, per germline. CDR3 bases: TGCGCCTCAAGGACAGGGATTGACGGGGAGCTGTTTTTT. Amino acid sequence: CASRTGIDGELFF.

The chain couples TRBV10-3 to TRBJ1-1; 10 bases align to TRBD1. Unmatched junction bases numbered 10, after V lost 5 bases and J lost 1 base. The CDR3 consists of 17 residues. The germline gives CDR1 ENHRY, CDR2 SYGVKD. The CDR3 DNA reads TGTGCCATCAGTCCTATTGCCCGGGACAGGGGGAACACTGAAGCTTTCTTT. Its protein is CAISPIARDRGNTEAFF.

The CDR3, as DNA: TGTGCCGCCACTAGCGGGAAGGGTACCGGGGAGCTGTTTTTT. Protein sequence: CAATSGKGTGELFF. The chain combines TRBV7-9 with TRBJ2-2; 10 bases agree with TRBD2. The germline gives CDR1 SEHNR, CDR2 FQNEAQ (reference sequence). The CDR3 runs 14 residues. Trimming at V came to 11 bases and at J to 5 bases, leaving 8 bases not matched to a gene.

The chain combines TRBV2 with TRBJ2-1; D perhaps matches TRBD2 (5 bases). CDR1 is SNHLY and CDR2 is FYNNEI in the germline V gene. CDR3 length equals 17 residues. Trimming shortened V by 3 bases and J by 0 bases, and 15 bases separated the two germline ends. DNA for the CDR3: TGTGCCAGCAGTGAGAGAGCCTCTAGCCTCTCCTACAATGAGCAGTTCTTC. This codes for CASSERASSLSYNEQFF.

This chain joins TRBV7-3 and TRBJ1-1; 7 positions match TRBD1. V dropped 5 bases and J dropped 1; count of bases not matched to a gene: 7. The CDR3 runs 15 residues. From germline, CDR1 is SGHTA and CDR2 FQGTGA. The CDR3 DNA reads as TGTGCCAGCAGCCTTTTAGGACAGGCGAACACTGAAGCTTTCTTT. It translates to CASSLLGQANTEAFF.

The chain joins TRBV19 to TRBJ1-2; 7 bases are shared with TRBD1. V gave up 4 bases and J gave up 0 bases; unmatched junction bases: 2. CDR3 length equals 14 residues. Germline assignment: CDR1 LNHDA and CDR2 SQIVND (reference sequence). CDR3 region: CASSTGTANYGYTF. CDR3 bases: TGTGCCAGTAGTACCGGGACAGCTAACTATGGCTACACCTTC.

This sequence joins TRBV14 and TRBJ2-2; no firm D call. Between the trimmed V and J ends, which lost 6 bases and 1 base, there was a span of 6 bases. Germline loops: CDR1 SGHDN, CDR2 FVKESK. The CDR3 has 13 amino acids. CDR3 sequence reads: CASSYMNTGELFF. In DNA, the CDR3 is TGTGCCAGCAGTTACATGAACACCGGGGAGCTGTTTTTT.

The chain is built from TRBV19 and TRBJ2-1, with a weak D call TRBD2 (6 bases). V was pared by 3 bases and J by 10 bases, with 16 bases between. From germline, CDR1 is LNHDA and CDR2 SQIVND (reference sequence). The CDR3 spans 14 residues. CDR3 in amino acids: CASSMGRDLREQFF. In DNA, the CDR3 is TGTGCCAGTAGTATGGGGCGGGACCTGCGGGAGCAGTTCTTC. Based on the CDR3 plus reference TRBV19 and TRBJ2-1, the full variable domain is DGGITQSPKYLFRKEGQNVTLSCEQNLNHDAMYWYRQDPGQGLRLIYYSQIVNDFQKGDIAEGYSVSREKKESFPLTVTSAQKNPTAFYLCASSMGRDLREQFFGPGTRLTVL.

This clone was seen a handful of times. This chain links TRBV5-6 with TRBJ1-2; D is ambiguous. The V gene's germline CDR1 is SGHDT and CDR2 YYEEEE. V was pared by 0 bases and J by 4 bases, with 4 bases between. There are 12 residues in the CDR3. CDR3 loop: CASSLDSYGYTF. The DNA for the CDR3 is TGTGCCAGCAGCTTGGACAGCTATGGCTACACCTTC. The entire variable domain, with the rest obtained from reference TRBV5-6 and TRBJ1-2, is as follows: DAGVTQSPTHLIKTRGQQVTLRCSPKSGHDTVSWYQQALGQGPQFIFQYYEEEERQRGNFPDRFSGHQFPNYSSELNVNALLLGDSALYLCASSLDSYGYTFGSGTRLTVV.

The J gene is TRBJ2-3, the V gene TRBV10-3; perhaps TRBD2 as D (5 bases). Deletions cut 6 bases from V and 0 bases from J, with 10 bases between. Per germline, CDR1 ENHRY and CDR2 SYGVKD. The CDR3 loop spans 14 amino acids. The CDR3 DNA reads TGTGCCATCAGAAAACTAGACAGCACAGATACGCAGTATTTT. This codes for CAIRKLDSTDTQYF.

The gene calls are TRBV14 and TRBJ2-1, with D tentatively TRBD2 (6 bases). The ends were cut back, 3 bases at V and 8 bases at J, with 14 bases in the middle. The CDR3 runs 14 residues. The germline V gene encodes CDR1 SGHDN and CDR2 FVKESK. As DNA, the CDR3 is TGTGCCAGCAGCCATGGGGGGTTACTTGATGAGCAGTTCTTC. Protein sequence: CASSHGGLLDEQFF.